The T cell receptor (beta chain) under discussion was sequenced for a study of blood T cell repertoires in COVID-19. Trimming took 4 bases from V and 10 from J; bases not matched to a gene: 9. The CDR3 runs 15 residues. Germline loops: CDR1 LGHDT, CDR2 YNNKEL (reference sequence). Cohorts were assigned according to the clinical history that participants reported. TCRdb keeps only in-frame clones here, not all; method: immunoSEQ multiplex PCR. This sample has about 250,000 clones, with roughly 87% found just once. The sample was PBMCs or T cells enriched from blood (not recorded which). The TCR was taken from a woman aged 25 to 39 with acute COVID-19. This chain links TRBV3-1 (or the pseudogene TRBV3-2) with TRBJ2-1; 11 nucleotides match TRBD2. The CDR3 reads CASSLSSGGALEQFF. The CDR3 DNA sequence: TGTGCCAGCAGCCTGAGTAGCGGGGGGGCCCTAGAGCAGTTCTTC.